The clone carrying this TCR beta chain appeared a few times. These data belong to a study of early T cells in non-severe SARS-CoV-2 infection. The V gene's germline CDR1 is SGHTA and CDR2 FQGNSA. The CDR3 consists of 15 residues. The V and J ends lost 6 bases and 1 base, in that order; junction bases with no gene match: 7. TCRdb reprocessed the 5' RACE reads via MiXCR and lists one record per CDR3 protein. The sample yields more than 80,000 distinct CDR3 sequences, over 15% seen once. The chain recombines TRBV7-2 with TRBJ2-3, with 7 bases aligning to TRBD1. Specimen: whole blood. This receptor was obtained from an adult who was a healthcare worker with PCR-confirmed SARS-CoV-2 infection or an uninfected control (not recorded which). CDR3 amino acids: CASSPTGQGTDTQYF. In DNA form, the CDR3 reads TGTGCCAGCAGTCCGACTGGACAGGGCACAGATACGCAGTATTTT.